This TCR beta chain was sequenced for a study of CD8+CD57+ T cells in acquired aplastic anemia (dated by TCRdb to about 2018). With respect to the entire study: A mean of approximately 3 ug of DNA, ranging from roughly 0.2 to 27.4 ug, was extracted from sorted CD4+ and CD8+ cells. An average of approximately 10 million reads for CD4+ cells and 12 million or so reads for CD8+ cells was obtained from healthy donor samples. Paper-wide results and their limitations: Around 28 CD8+ CDR3 sequences were found to be shared between patients and controls, but these sequences appeared to be highly expressed in patients and within the immunodominant clones of the patients. Patients and healthy controls showed no significant difference in CD8+ Simpson's diversity (P=0.060).

Profiling of TCR beta VDJ combinations and CDR3 sequences used genomic DNA as the template. TCR repertoire sequencing was run on an Illumina HiSeq 2000. From the authors' description of their analysis: TRBV/TRBJ rearrangement plots, CDR3 size and DJ length profiles, and Simpson's diversity index were used to assess repertoires. The most abundant DNA sequence in the deep sequencing data was defined as the immunodominant clone. CDR3 amino acid sequences were screened for sharing across subjects and compared with published repertoires and the VDJdb database. TCRdb reworked the public reads: Q25 trimming with fastp, MiXCR clone assembly, productive beta chains retained. Merged by CDR3 protein, the rows form single entries marked with the most common genes and DNA. It is TCRdb's table, rather than the study itself, that gives the V and J calls and clone size. For this sample there are 95,000 to 120,000 distinct CDR3 sequences; around 50% appear just once. Of the sample, roughly 34% is held by the ten largest clones.

The study deep-sequenced TCR repertoires of sorted CD4+ and CD8+ blood T cells from severe aplastic anemia patients and healthy subjects. Ficoll-Paque density gradient centrifugation was used to isolate peripheral blood mononuclear cells. Before DNA was extracted, CD4+ and CD8+ T cells were sorted using either FACS or magnetic beads. V drops 4 bases and J drops 3 bases, leaving 7 bases in between. Spanning cysteine to phenylalanine, the CDR3 consists of 12 amino acids. The sequence is cut down to CDR3 DNA, 36 bases in frame from base 1. The germline V gene provides CDR1 MGHDK and CDR2 SYGVNS. This clonotype was seen a few times. Its antigen is unknown. Per-base qualities were not stored, and no clone one base away is much larger.

The sequence is built from TRBV25-1 and TRBJ2-7; the D gene assignment is ambiguous. Material: sorted CD4+, CD8+, or CD8+CD57+ T cells (not recorded which) from PBMCs. This sequence originates from a human donor in good health, serving as a control. The DNA reads as follows: TGTGCCAGCAGTGTTGACGGCTACGAGCAGTACTTC. This sequence encodes CASSVDGYEQYF.